This T cell receptor (beta chain) was sequenced for a study of human T cells and chemical hapten exposure. Study overall: Upper-back patch tests with 0.01% DPC were read at 6 days. Broader study findings: Following DPC sensitization, TCRs present above 1 in 1000 frequency showed no change.

The sample's time point: patch test 3, about 24 weeks after DPC sensitization. Treatment: therapeutic diphenylcyclopropenone sensitization with weekly scalp DPC. Patches went on only after blood had been drawn each time. Only a few counts were recorded for this clonotype. Its antigen is undetermined. Per the original methods: About 97,000 TCRs per sample was the median, with a range of 23,224 to 690,600. TCRdb called the RACE reads again in MiXCR, with one record for every CDR3 protein. The V and J calls come from TCRdb's annotation, not from the publication. The sample yields approximately 86,000 distinct CDR3 sequences, roughly 11% seen once. With 5 bases clipped from V and 5 bases from J, the junction kept 5 bases outside the gene matches. The germline V gene has CDR1 SNHLY and CDR2 FYNNEI. This CDR3 comprises 14 residues.

The source of this sequence is a woman in her thirties with alopecia areata. Some clones in this sample may be carry-over from other donors' samples. The chain is built from TRBV2 and TRBJ2-5; 10 bases are shared with TRBD2. The sample here was whole blood, taken in connection with sensitization to the hapten diphenylcyclopropenone (DPC). CDR3 in amino acids: CASSNLAGAETQYF. The CDR3 bases are TGTGCCAGCAGTAATCTAGCGGGAGCGGAGACCCAGTACTTC.